This T cell receptor (beta chain) derives from a study of monozygotic twins with inflammatory bowel disease. Germline assignment: CDR1 SEHNR and CDR2 FQNEAQ (reference sequence). The CDR3 spans 13 residues. TCRdb reprocessed the 5' RACE reads and reports one entry per CDR3 protein, with no DNA. The listing records approximately 160,000 distinct CDR3 sequences. As to this clonotype: Its antigen is not identified.

Points from the study as a whole: In patient repertoires, differing immunosuppressive treatments may have added some variability.

The chain carries TRBV7-9 and TRBJ1-2; TCRdb designates TRBD1, a call that cannot be tested without DNA. This clonotype was obtained from a human donor with ulcerative colitis or Crohn's disease, or a healthy co-twin of an affected twin (not recorded which). Material: blood. CDR3: CASSLATGHGYTF.